These T cell receptor beta chains were read from a single sample in a study of breast tumors, draining lymph nodes, adjacent tissues. From the multiplex PCR reads, TCRdb called clonotypes with MiXCR, one entry per CDR3 protein. Of 130,000 or so distinct CDR3 sequences in the sample, about 20% were seen once. The sequenced sample consisted of axillary lymph node tissue. These receptors were taken from a female donor with breast cancer. Some clones in this sample may be carry-over from other donors' samples. Both conserved end residues are part of each CDR3. D genes are given only for firm matches. Clone size is shown for a subset of rows, as once, few, many or a class of expanded clone.

>-|few|TRBJ1-5|TRBV28
CASSSHGPGVNQPQHF
TGTGCCAGCAGCAGTCATGGGCCAGGCGTCAATCAGCCCCAGCATTTT
>TRBD1|many|TRBJ2-1|TRBV28
CASSLGTVDEQFF
TGTGCCAGCAGTTTAGGGACAGTTGATGAGCAGTTCTTC
>TRBD1|few|TRBJ1-3|TRBV18
CASSSLTGGENTIYF
TGTGCCAGCTCCTCTTTGACAGGGGGTGAAAACACCATATATTTT
>TRBD1|many|TRBJ1-3|TRBV20-1
CSARGYGDRISGNTIYF
TGCAGTGCTAGAGGTTACGGGGACAGGATCTCTGGAAACACCATATATTTT
>-|many|TRBJ2-1|TRBV30
CAWSVRGRQFDREQFF
TGTGCCTGGAGTGTACGTGGTCGACAGTTTGACCGTGAGCAGTTCTTC
>-|many|TRBJ2-7|TRBV24-1
CATSDTRWGEQYF
TGTGCCACCAGTGATACTAGATGGGGCGAGCAGTACTTC
>-|few|TRBJ2-1|TRBV7-7
CASSLARTVEQFF
TGTGCTAGCAGCTTAGCCCGGACAGTTGAGCAGTTCTTC
>TRBD1|many|TRBJ1-6|TRBV5-6
CASSPRGTGLTPLHF
TGTGCCAGCAGCCCGAGGGGGACAGGGTTGACACCCCTCCACTTT
>TRBD1|many|TRBJ1-6|TRBV18
CASSSGGNSPLHF
TGTGCCAGCTCATCAGGGGGTAATTCACCCCTCCACTTT
>TRBD2|many|TRBJ2-7|TRBV20-1
CSARALAGSYEQYF
TGCAGTGCTAGGGCACTAGCGGGCTCCTACGAGCAGTACTTC
>TRBD2|many|TRBJ2-1|TRBV7-2
CASSLELAGEQFF
TGTGCCAGCAGCTTAGAGCTAGCGGGAGAGCAGTTCTTC
>TRBD1|many|TRBJ1-6|TRBV19
CASSITGGSPLHF
TGTGCCAGTAGTATTACAGGGGGGTCACCCCTCCACTTT
>-|many|TRBJ2-7|TRBV18
CASSSRTGSYEQYF
TGTGCCAGCTCATCTCGTACCGGCTCCTACGAGCAGTACTTC
>-|many|TRBJ1-3|TRBV5-1
CASSLDGLGNTIYF
TGCGCCAGCAGCTTGGACGGGTTAGGAAACACCATATATTTT
>TRBD2|many|TRBJ2-2|TRBV20-1
CSARGTSGSANTGELFF
TGCAGTGCTAGGGGGACTAGCGGGAGTGCGAACACCGGGGAGCTGTTTTTT
>-|many|TRBJ2-1|TRBV7-8
CASRGGTGLNNEQFF
TGTGCCAGCAGGGGGGGCACTGGATTAAACAATGAGCAGTTCTTC
>TRBD2|many|TRBJ2-2|TRBV7-2
CASSLTSGRARELFF
TGTGCCAGCAGCCTGACTAGCGGGAGGGCCCGGGAGCTGTTTTTT
>TRBD2|-|TRBJ2-1|TRBV20-1
CSARILAGVAFNEQFF
TGCAGTGCTAGAATACTAGCGGGGGTGGCTTTTAATGAGCAGTTCTTC
>-|many|TRBJ2-7|TRBV12-3/TRBV12-4
CASRRGGTVYEQYF
TGTGCCAGCAGGAGGGGGGGGACCGTCTACGAGCAGTACTTC
>-|-|TRBJ1-5|TRBV19
CASSIERTAQNQPQHF
TGTGCCAGTAGTATAGAACGGACAGCCCAGAATCAGCCCCAGCATTTT
>-|many|TRBJ2-5|TRBV19
CASSMLSVGGGETQYF
TGTGCCAGTAGTATGCTATCCGTGGGAGGGGGGGAGACCCAGTACTTC
>-|many|TRBJ1-6|TRBV7-3
CASSLTLGSPLHF
TGTGCCAGCAGCTTAACTTTGGGTTCACCCCTCCACTTT